This T cell receptor beta chain was identified during a study of identifying expanded T cells in peripheral blood. General observations from the study: Variance in clone template counts between roughly two-week samples significantly increased with total template count across all healthy donors. About 1.2 clones differed between technical replicates, versus around 15 and 19 over time.

Repertoires were generated with immunoSEQ multiplex PCR, while TCRdb's copy carries only in-frame clones and drops some. The sample lists around 91,000 clones; 88% were seen once. No infections or other immune events were documented during collection. Comment on this clone: Its specificity is unknown.

In germline, CDR1 is LNHDA, CDR2 SQIVND (reference sequence). Trimming removed 1 base from V and 7 bases from J, with 10 bases in between. There are 14 residues in the CDR3. This TCR derives from a person between 18 and 70 years old in good health. This sequence joins TRBV19 and TRBJ2-2; a possible D gene is TRBD2 (6 bases). Sequencing was carried out using blood. CDR3 coding DNA: TGTGCCAGTAGTATAGCGGGGGTCCTCGGGGAGCTGTTTTTT. Protein product: CASSIAGVLGELFF.